These 26 T cell receptor beta chains were all obtained from the same sample, sequenced in a study of tumor and adjacent non-tumor tissue in lung cancer. No cell sorting was done before RNA was extracted from the tissue. This non-tumor lung sample came from over 3 cm beyond the tumor edge. Three rounds of nested PCR, following a modified ARM-PCR protocol, produced the TCRbeta library. TCRdb reanalysed the multiplex PCR reads using MiXCR and keeps one entry per CDR3 protein. The table records about 110,000 distinct CDR3 sequences, 50% to 70% of them present only once. Specimen: distant non-tumor lung tissue. The receptor source for this set is a man in his 60s with non-small cell lung cancer.

Points on this clonotype: No conserved phenylalanine or tryptophan is present at the end of the CDR3, so a read error is the likely explanation. No DNA is shown, since the ends of the CDR3 on it are uncertain; the CDR3 is the one TCRdb lists. J is TRBJ2-7 and V is TRBV4-2; the table's TRBD2 call for D was not verified on the DNA. The CDR3 is made up of 14 amino acids, end residues included. CDR1 LGHNA and CDR2 YNFKEQ come from the germline V gene. The CDR3 protein is CASSPGLAGYEEYS.

Of note for this clonotype: The CDR3 carries no conserved terminal phenylalanine or tryptophan, so it likely arises from a read error. The rearrangement links TRBV11-1 to TRBJ2-6; possibly TRBD2 for D (6 bases). V dropped 3 bases and J dropped 16 bases, with 25 bases sitting between them. Looked up from germline, CDR1 is SGHAT and CDR2 is FQDESV (reference sequence). The CDR3 sequence is 16 residues long. CDR3 protein: CASSFGGSSGANVLTS. CDR3 nucleotide sequence: TGTGCCAGCAGCTTCGGGGGAAGCTCTGGGGCCAATGTTCTGACTTCC.

As concerns this clonotype: The conserved phenylalanine or tryptophan is not found at the CDR3 terminus, so this likely reflects a read error. V usage is TRBV11-3 and J usage is TRBJ2-7, with a tentative D call TRBD2 (6 bases). CDR3 length: 15 residues. In germline, CDR1 is SGHNT, CDR2 YENEEA. CDR3 region: CASRRARGSSYEQYY. The CDR3 nucleotides read TGTGCCAGTAGGAGGGCTAGAGGGAGCTCCTACGAACAGTACTAC.

The chain couples TRBV11-2 to TRBJ2-5, with D uncertain. CDR1 SGHAT and CDR2 FQNNGV come from the germline V gene. There are 14 residues in the CDR3. With 7 bases removed from V and 9 bases from J, the gap between germline ends came to 21 bases. DNA for the CDR3: TGTGCCAGCACCCGTATACTGGGTCCCGAGGCCCAGTACTTC. Its protein is CASTRILGPEAQYF.

In its sample, this clonotype was seen many times. This rearrangement joins TRBV7-9 to TRBJ2-1, with 12 bases identical to TRBD2. The CDR3 covers 18 residues. Germline V gene sequence: CDR1 SEHNR, CDR2 FQNEAQ (reference sequence). Germline trimming cut 5 bases from V and 4 bases from J; bases unmatched to any gene: 12. The CDR3 nucleotides read TGTGCCAGCAGCCCAGACACAACCGGGACTAGCGGGTACAATGAGCAGTTCTTC. It specifies CASSPDTTGTSGYNEQFF. The full variable domain, with the rest looked up from reference TRBV7-9 and TRBJ2-1, is DTGVSQNPRHKITKRGQNVTFRCDPISEHNRLYWYRQTLGQGPEFLTYFQNEAQLEKSRLLSDRFSAERPKGSFSTLEIQRTEQGDSAMYLCASSPDTTGTSGYNEQFFGPGTRLTVL.

This clonotype was observed at least ten times. This may stem from a read error, because a much larger clone lies one nucleotide away. The chain is built from TRBV14 and TRBJ1-1; D ambiguous. This CDR3 is built from 13 residues. Per the germline V gene, CDR1 is SGHDN and CDR2 is FVKESK. Trimming pared 4 bases from V and 10 bases from J, leaving 16 bases between. The CDR3 sequence: CASSRLTVPGAFF. The CDR3 DNA is TGTGCCAGCAGCCGTCTGACTGTCCCTGGAGCTTTCTTT.

A remark on this clonotype: Since a much larger clone is just one base distant, this may be a read error. The J gene is TRBJ2-5, the V gene TRBV6-5; D gene unclear. The germline V and J ends were trimmed by 0 bases and 5 bases, with 10 bases remaining between them. Germline CDR1 is MNHEY and CDR2 is SVGAGI. This CDR3 is built from 14 residues. The CDR3 bases are TGTGCCAGCAGTTACTCTATGGCGAAGGAGACCCAGTACTTC. Translated: CASSYSMAKETQYF.

To note about this clonotype: One end of the junction varies from germline; a read error may be responsible. The CDR3 protein is CSSSYSGWLNYEQYF. The DNA of the CDR3 is TGTTCCAGCAGTTACTCGGGGTGGCTGAACTACGAGCAGTACTTC. This chain links TRBV6-5 with TRBJ2-7; TRBD2 might be the D (5 bases). Germline values: CDR1 MNHEY, CDR2 SVGAGI. This CDR3 contains 15 residues.

As for this clonotype: The junction shows a germline mismatch at one end, possibly a read error. In DNA, the CDR3 is TGTAGCGCTGGTGGCCCTAGAGGCATCTCCTACGAGCAGTACTTC. It yields the protein CSAGGPRGISYEQYF. The V gene is TRBV29-1, the J gene TRBJ2-7, with D possibly TRBD2 on 5 matching bases. Germline V lookup: CDR1 SQVTM, CDR2 ANQGSEA. This CDR3 is built from 15 residues.

In this sample, this clonotype turned up a few times. This could be a read error, since a much larger clone is one nucleotide away. The chain links TRBV4-2 to TRBJ2-2; 11 bases align to TRBD2. The CDR3 is 17 residues long. Germline CDR1 is LGHNA and CDR2 is YNFKEQ. The DNA of the CDR3 is TGTGCCAGCAGCCATGGTAGCGGGGGGGCAAGCACCTGGGAGCTGTTTTTT. It yields the protein CASSHGSGGASTWELFF.

As concerns this clonotype: Relative to the germline gene, one junction end is altered; a read error may explain this. This rearrangement joins TRBV11-2 to TRBJ2-7, with D perhaps matching TRBD1 (6 bases). CDR1 SGHAT and CDR2 FQNNGV come from the germline V gene. The CDR3 spans 15 residues. CDR3 sequence reads: CASSLEQGLTYEQCF. Written as DNA, the CDR3 is TGTGCCAGCAGCTTAGAACAGGGATTAACCTACGAACAGTGCTTC.

This chain uses TRBV5-1 with TRBJ2-5; D gene unclear. Germline assignment: CDR1 SGHRS and CDR2 YFSETQ. Trimming removed 5 bases at V and 5 bases at J, with 7 bases between. The CDR3 spans 11 residues. The CDR3 coding sequence is TGCGCCAGCAGAATGGGTGAGACCCAGTACTTC. Translating it yields CASRMGETQYF.

In the case of this clonotype: Given a much more abundant clone one base away, this may be a read error. The chain joins TRBV20-1 to TRBJ1-2; D ambiguous. The ends were cut back, 2 bases at V and 6 bases at J, with 13 bases in the middle. The V gene's germline CDR1 is DFQATT and CDR2 SNEGSKA (reference sequence). The CDR3 has 13 residues. The CDR3 region is CSARNPGRNGYTF. The DNA of the CDR3 is TGCAGTGCTAGAAATCCAGGTAGAAATGGCTACACCTTC.

This clonotype was picked up many times. Germline and junction disagree at one end, which may indicate a read error. The gene calls are TRBV30 and TRBJ1-6; D call uncertain. CDR1 is GTSNPN and CDR2 is SVGIG in the germline V gene (reference sequence). The CDR3 runs to 10 residues. The CDR3 nucleotides are TGTGCCTGGGGCCCTACACCCCCCCACTTT. The encoded protein is CAWGPTPPHF.

Concerning this clonotype itself: A much more abundant neighbour one base away suggests this may be a read error. The chain recombines TRBV7-8 with TRBJ2-7, with a weak D call TRBD2 (5 bases). Germline V lookup: CDR1 SGHVS, CDR2 FQNEAQ. This CDR3 region has 13 residues. CDR3 loop: CASSPDIDYDQYF. The CDR3 nucleotides are TGTGCCAGCAGCCCAGACATAGACTACGATCAGTACTTC.

The chain couples TRBV5-1 to TRBJ2-1; D is ambiguous. CDR1 is SGHRS, CDR2 YFSETQ, per germline. V lost 2 bases and J 9 bases, leaving 12 bases between the germline ends. The CDR3 is 13 residues long. CDR3 amino acids: CASSFPSGSEQFF. DNA for the CDR3: TGCGCCAGCAGCTTCCCTAGTGGTAGTGAGCAGTTCTTC.

Note on this clonotype: At one end, the junction sequence differs from germline, possibly due to a read error. The genes are TRBV12-3 or TRBV12-4 and TRBJ2-6; the D gene is possibly TRBD1 (5 bases). The CDR3 is 15 amino acids. CDR3 coding DNA: TGTACCAGCACCCTTGGTCAATCTGGGGCCAACATCCTGACTTTC. It translates to CTSTLGQSGANILTF.

As regards this clonotype: The junction departs from the called germline gene at one end, perhaps through a read error. V gene TRBV10-3 combines with J gene TRBJ1-1; D gene ambiguous. Germline V gives CDR1 ENHRY, CDR2 SYGVKD. This CDR3 region has 14 residues. The CDR3 sequence: CAISESGRHTEAFF. CDR3 bases: TGTGCCATCAGTGAGTCAGGGAGACACACTGAAGCTTTCTTC.

This clonotype has just one count. It is likely a read error, because the conserved phenylalanine at the end of the CDR3 is missing. The CDR3 protein is CASMGRDGKAFL. CDR3 in DNA: TGTGCCTCAATGGGCAGGGACGGAAAAGCTTTCCTT. The chain couples TRBV10-3 to TRBJ1-1; D might be TRBD1 (5 bases). The CDR3 runs to 12 residues. Trimming stripped 11 bases from V and 9 bases from J, with 19 bases between. Germline values: CDR1 ENHRY, CDR2 SYGVKD.

With respect to this clonotype: It may be a read error: a sequence one base away is much more abundant. Without the conserved terminal phenylalanine or tryptophan, this CDR3 likely stems from a read error. The chain joins TRBV5-1 to TRBJ2-1; 14 nucleotides agree with TRBD2. Germline CDR1 is SGHRS and CDR2 is YFSETQ. This CDR3 has 16 amino acids. With 5 bases clipped from V and 3 bases from J, the junction kept 4 bases outside the gene matches. The DNA for the CDR3 is TGCGCCAGCAGAAAAGGGACTAGCGGGGGCTACAATGAGCAGTTCTTA. Its translation: CASRKGTSGGYNEQFL.

The count of this clonotype is one. At one end, the junction sequence differs from germline, possibly due to a read error. Here the CDR3 DNA reads TGTGCCAGCACCACGACGGGAATTTATGGCTACACGTTC. Amino acid sequence: CASTTTGIYGYTF. The chain employs TRBV6-2 or TRBV6-3 and TRBJ1-2; no clear D gene. The CDR3 runs 13 residues. The germline V gene encodes CDR1 MNHEY and CDR2 SVGEGT.

Comment on this clonotype: A read error is likely, as this CDR3 ends without the conserved phenylalanine or tryptophan. No DNA is shown, since the ends of the CDR3 on it are uncertain; the CDR3 is the one TCRdb lists. The chain couples TRBV11-1 to TRBJ2-6; whether TRBD1, the table's D call, matches the DNA was not checked. Germline V gene lookup returns CDR1 SGHAT and CDR2 FQDESV (reference sequence). Termini included, the CDR3 measures 16 amino acids. The CDR3 here is CTSSFGGSSGANVVTS.

This clonotype was picked up a small number of times. This clone may be a read error of a much larger clone one base away. This CDR3 reads CASSAGQGARELFF. The CDR3 DNA reads as TGTGCCAGCAGCGCGGGACAGGGAGCCAGGGAGCTGTTTTTT. The chain couples TRBV5-6 to TRBJ2-2; 9 nucleotides agree with TRBD1. The V gene end was trimmed by 4 bases and the J gene end by 9 bases; junction bases not matched to a gene: 7. CDR1 is SGHDT and CDR2 is YYEEEE in the germline V gene. This CDR3 contains 14 residues. The variable domain in full, with the rest retrieved from reference TRBV5-6 and TRBJ2-2, is DAGVTQSPTHLIKTRGQQVTLRCSPKSGHDTVSWYQQALGQGPQFIFQYYEEEERQRGNFPDRFSGHQFPNYSSELNVNALLLGDSALYLCASSAGQGARELFFGEGSRLTVL.

Note on this clonotype: One end of the junction does not line up with germline, which may come from a read error. In DNA form, the CDR3 reads TGCAGCGCACAGACGATCCCGGGACTAGCGGGATCCTACAATGAGCAGTTCTTT. It encodes CSAQTIPGLAGSYNEQFF. This chain links TRBV29-1 with TRBJ2-1; 13 bases are shared with TRBD2. The CDR3 loop spans 18 amino acids. CDR1 and CDR2 from the germline V gene are SQVTM and ANQGSEA.

The chain carries TRBV29-1 and TRBJ1-1, with TRBD1 matching over 8 bases. This CDR3 region has 14 residues. Trimming removed 5 bases from V and 2 bases from J; junction bases left unmatched: 7. Germline loops: CDR1 SQVTM, CDR2 ANQGSEA. The CDR3 nucleotides read TGCAGCGTTCTAGACAGGGGTAGAAACACTGAAGCTTTCTTT. Translated: CSVLDRGRNTEAFF.

A few counts support this clonotype. This rearrangement joins TRBV28 to TRBJ2-3; a possible D gene is TRBD2 (5 bases). Trimming cost V 4 bases and J 6 bases, with 17 bases left between them. Germline-derived CDR1 and CDR2 are MDHEN and SYDVKM. The CDR3 runs to 15 residues. The CDR3 loop reads CASSSDREDLDTQYF. The CDR3 coding sequence is TGTGCCAGCAGTTCAGACCGGGAAGACTTGGATACGCAGTATTTT. The variable domain in full, completed from reference TRBV28 and TRBJ2-3, reads DVKVTQSSRYLVKRTGEKVFLECVQDMDHENMFWYRQDPGLGLRLIYFSYDVKMKEKGDIPEGYSVSREKKERFSLILESASTNQTSMYLCASSSDREDLDTQYFGPGTRLTVL.